These T cell receptor beta chains were read from a single sample in a study of neurological immune-mediated disorders. TCRdb redid the calling of the 5' RACE reads with MiXCR, one entry per CDR3 protein. The sample has around 25,000 distinct CDR3 sequences; approximately 21% are singletons. Sequenced sample: PBMCs. All receptors come from a woman in her sixties in good health. Both conserved end residues are trimmed from each CDR3. The order of the fields is CDR3 protein, clone size, V gene, J gene. A row's size may be missing; if present it is once, few, many or a size class.

CDR3 protein: ASSYSGTGIYGYT
clone size: many
V gene: TRBV6-6
J gene: TRBJ1-2

CDR3 protein: SARDARGRIRNEQF
clone size: many
V gene: TRBV20-1
J gene: TRBJ2-1

CDR3 protein: ASSQELAGAGELF
clone size: many
V gene: TRBV3-1
J gene: TRBJ2-2

CDR3 protein: ASSQNPGQGDLKY
clone size: many
V gene: TRBV5-1
J gene: TRBJ2-5

CDR3 protein: SARQDSNTEAF
clone size: many
V gene: TRBV20-1
J gene: TRBJ1-1

CDR3 protein: SARAKQGLGSYEQY
clone size: many
V gene: TRBV20-1
J gene: TRBJ2-7

CDR3 protein: ASRQPGQGDSPLH
clone size: many
V gene: TRBV6-6
J gene: TRBJ1-6

CDR3 protein: AIRAGGGYNEQF
clone size: -
V gene: TRBV10-3
J gene: TRBJ2-1

CDR3 protein: ASTRGAYEQY
clone size: many
V gene: TRBV3-1
J gene: TRBJ2-7

CDR3 protein: ASSLPRREGFTDTQY
clone size: many
V gene: TRBV5-1
J gene: TRBJ2-3

CDR3 protein: ASSFALPGSYEQY
clone size: many
V gene: TRBV7-2
J gene: TRBJ2-7

CDR3 protein: ASSTSLAGSYEQY
clone size: many
V gene: TRBV6-6
J gene: TRBJ2-7

CDR3 protein: ASSLVAGGPYEQY
clone size: -
V gene: TRBV7-2
J gene: TRBJ2-7

CDR3 protein: ASSLGVRQGYNSPLH
clone size: many
V gene: TRBV7-2
J gene: TRBJ1-6

CDR3 protein: ASSLIAAQETQY
clone size: many
V gene: TRBV6-6
J gene: TRBJ2-5

CDR3 protein: ASSDPRTSTDTQY
clone size: many
V gene: TRBV12-3/TRBV12-4
J gene: TRBJ2-3

CDR3 protein: SVEGGSGYT
clone size: many
V gene: TRBV29-1
J gene: TRBJ1-2

CDR3 protein: ASSPPGKVNNEQF
clone size: many
V gene: TRBV7-9
J gene: TRBJ2-1

CDR3 protein: TSSVWGSGEKLF
clone size: -
V gene: TRBV7-9
J gene: TRBJ1-4

CDR3 protein: ASSGNFAGQPQH
clone size: many
V gene: TRBV28
J gene: TRBJ1-5

CDR3 protein: ASSPRTGEGYT
clone size: many
V gene: TRBV7-2
J gene: TRBJ1-2

CDR3 protein: ASSSGTSNYGYT
clone size: -
V gene: TRBV6-6
J gene: TRBJ1-2

CDR3 protein: ASSLSYRRLSPYEQY
clone size: many
V gene: TRBV7-2
J gene: TRBJ2-7

CDR3 protein: ASSLGTREKLF
clone size: many
V gene: TRBV5-1
J gene: TRBJ1-4

CDR3 protein: SASTSGKRF
clone size: many
V gene: TRBV20-1
J gene: TRBJ2-1

CDR3 protein: ASSVKGAGVSYEQY
clone size: many
V gene: TRBV7-2
J gene: TRBJ2-7

CDR3 protein: ASSTRTGGPQETQY
clone size: many
V gene: TRBV5-1
J gene: TRBJ2-5

CDR3 protein: ASSSDLPGANVLT
clone size: -
V gene: TRBV12-3/TRBV12-4
J gene: TRBJ2-6

CDR3 protein: ASSFGGSETDTQY
clone size: -
V gene: TRBV28
J gene: TRBJ2-3

CDR3 protein: DSSYEAWTEAF
clone size: -
V gene: TRBV6-5
J gene: TRBJ1-1

CDR3 protein: ASRSGSGETQY
clone size: -
V gene: TRBV7-6
J gene: -

CDR3 protein: ASTTTPGGHEQY
clone size: -
V gene: TRBV18
J gene: TRBJ2-7

CDR3 protein: ASSVGAPATYEQY
clone size: many
V gene: TRBV7-2
J gene: TRBJ2-7

CDR3 protein: SAPPGQVSYNEQF
clone size: many
V gene: TRBV20-1
J gene: TRBJ2-1

CDR3 protein: ASKIEGNEQY
clone size: many
V gene: TRBV28
J gene: TRBJ2-7

CDR3 protein: VSSLGLGNLAGELF
clone size: -
V gene: TRBV7-2
J gene: TRBJ2-2

CDR3 protein: ASSLAGGPNNEQF
clone size: once
V gene: TRBV5-4
J gene: TRBJ2-1

CDR3 protein: AISESTRRQF
clone size: many
V gene: TRBV10-3
J gene: TRBJ2-1

CDR3 protein: ASSEYGYSGNTIY
clone size: many
V gene: TRBV25-1
J gene: TRBJ1-3

CDR3 protein: ASSSPPETQY
clone size: many
V gene: TRBV5-1
J gene: TRBJ2-5

CDR3 protein: ASSQVGTEGNQPQH
clone size: many
V gene: TRBV4-1
J gene: TRBJ1-5

CDR3 protein: ASKRDSYEQY
clone size: many
V gene: TRBV10-3
J gene: TRBJ2-7

CDR3 protein: ASSQDRGYGYT
clone size: many
V gene: TRBV3-1
J gene: TRBJ1-2

CDR3 protein: ASSRSHEQF
clone size: many
V gene: TRBV7-6
J gene: TRBJ2-1

CDR3 protein: SVTGATNTEAF
clone size: -
V gene: TRBV20-1
J gene: TRBJ1-1

CDR3 protein: ASREGGGDTGELF
clone size: many
V gene: TRBV6-2/TRBV6-3
J gene: TRBJ2-2

CDR3 protein: ASSLEARWGDEQF
clone size: many
V gene: TRBV5-5
J gene: TRBJ2-1

CDR3 protein: ASSSHGVGSYNEQF
clone size: -
V gene: TRBV6-5
J gene: TRBJ2-1

CDR3 protein: ASSATKRLAGGFDEQF
clone size: many
V gene: TRBV9
J gene: TRBJ2-1

CDR3 protein: ASSQAPGTGQSGANVLT
clone size: -
V gene: TRBV4-1
J gene: TRBJ2-6

CDR3 protein: ASSFGGRLGQETQY
clone size: many
V gene: TRBV12-3/TRBV12-4
J gene: TRBJ2-5

CDR3 protein: SVSAGTGRLETQY
clone size: many
V gene: TRBV29-1
J gene: TRBJ2-5

CDR3 protein: ASSNRGFSNSGANVLT
clone size: few
V gene: TRBV7-2
J gene: TRBJ2-6

CDR3 protein: ASTQTGAGNTIY
clone size: many
V gene: TRBV7-2
J gene: TRBJ1-3

CDR3 protein: SASPVGVNTEAF
clone size: many
V gene: TRBV20-1
J gene: TRBJ1-1

CDR3 protein: SASRGREKLF
clone size: many
V gene: TRBV20-1
J gene: TRBJ1-4

CDR3 protein: ASSPHQPQH
clone size: few
V gene: TRBV7-3
J gene: TRBJ1-5

CDR3 protein: SAPRATEAF
clone size: -
V gene: TRBV20-1
J gene: TRBJ1-1

CDR3 protein: ASSPGLAGPSGANVLT
clone size: -
V gene: TRBV6-2/TRBV6-3
J gene: TRBJ2-6

CDR3 protein: ASSLPQQGDEKLF
clone size: medium-sized
V gene: TRBV4-1
J gene: TRBJ1-4